The rows below give T cell receptor beta chains drawn from one sample of a study of blood T cell repertoires in COVID-19. TCRdb's copy holds only in-frame clones and misses some; the assay was immunoSEQ multiplex PCR. The table lists roughly 360,000 clones, 85% to 90% of them singletons. Sequences were obtained from PBMCs or T cells enriched from blood (not recorded which). These receptor sequences come from a woman younger than 45 with acute COVID-19. CDR3s include the opening cysteine and the closing phenylalanine or tryptophan. D genes are given only for firm matches. Rows give clone size only sometimes, using once, few, many, or a class for an expanded clone.

>-|TRBJ1-1|TRBV12-3/TRBV12-4|-
TGTGCCAGCAGTTCAGATAACGCTGAAGCTTTCTTT
CASSSDNAEAFF
>-|TRBJ2-7|TRBV7-8|-
TGTGCCAGCAAGGGGGTCCCCTACGAGCAGTACTTC
CASKGVPYEQYF
>-|TRBJ1-1|TRBV18|-
TGTGCCAGCTCACCACCGAGGACAGTGAACCGAGAAGCTTTCTTT
CASSPPRTVNREAFF
>-|TRBJ1-6|TRBV5-8|TRBD1
TGTGCCAGCAGCTTGCTTGCGGGACAGGGGAATGCACCCCTCCACTTT
CASSLLAGQGNAPLHF
>once|TRBJ2-7|TRBV5-1|TRBD2
TGCGCCAGCAGCGGGTCCGGGACTAGCGGCCTCGAGCAGTACTTC
CASSGSGTSGLEQYF
>-|TRBJ1-5|TRBV19|-
TGTGCCAGTAGTATGGGCAGATTAGGTAATCAGCCCCAGCATTTT
CASSMGRLGNQPQHF
>-|TRBJ2-7|TRBV10-2|-
TGCGCCACAAGACAGGACGAAGGGGAGCAGTACTTC
CATRQDEGEQYF
>-|TRBJ2-1|TRBV19|TRBD1
TGTGCCAGTTCCTGGGACAGGGGAGTCCCCTACAATGAGCAGTTCTTC
CASSWDRGVPYNEQFF
>-|TRBJ1-4|TRBV9|TRBD1
TGTGCCAGCAGCGCTTTCGGACAGGGTGAAAAACTGTTTTTT
CASSAFGQGEKLFF
>-|TRBJ1-5|TRBV6-2/TRBV6-3|-
TGTGCCAGCAGTTACTCGCGGGGCAATCAGCCCCAGCATTTT
CASSYSRGNQPQHF
>-|TRBJ1-5|TRBV7-9|TRBD1
TGTGCCAGCAGCCCATCCCAGATGACAGGGCGGGATCAGCCCCAGCATTTT
CASSPSQMTGRDQPQHF
>-|TRBJ2-7|TRBV9|TRBD2
TGTGCCAGCAGCGTAGTGGATAGCGGGAAATACTACGAGCAGTACTTC
CASSVVDSGKYYEQYF
>many|TRBJ2-2|TRBV19|-
TGTGCCAGTAGTAAGGGGCCCGACACCGGGGAGCTGTTTTTT
CASSKGPDTGELFF
>few|TRBJ1-6|TRBV5-6|-
TGTGCCAGCAGCGACATAGAGGGCCCACCCCTCCACTTT
CASSDIEGPPLHF
>-|TRBJ2-1|TRBV2|-
TGTGCCAGCAGTGAAGCGCGCCTTTCCCCTGAGCAGTTCTTC
CASSEARLSPEQFF
>-|TRBJ1-5|TRBV2|-
TGTGCCAGCAGTGAATCCGGTCAGCCCCAGCATTTT
CASSESGQPQHF
>-|TRBJ2-1|TRBV9|TRBD2
TGTGCCAGCAGCGTAAGTTCTAGCGGGGTCTACAATGAGCAGTTCTTC
CASSVSSSGVYNEQFF
>-|TRBJ2-7|TRBV5-1|TRBD2
TGCGCCAGCAGTCTAGCGGGGCTCGAATACGAGCAGTACTTC
CASSLAGLEYEQYF
>-|TRBJ2-7|TRBV6-1|-
TGTGCCAGCAGTGAAGCGGGTGGAGGGTGGAGTCCCTACGAGCAGTACTTC
CASSEAGGGWSPYEQYF
>-|TRBJ1-6|TRBV27|TRBD1
TGTGCCAGCAGTTTATCGGGACAGGGGACCATGTCACCCCTCCACTTT
CASSLSGQGTMSPLHF
>few|TRBJ2-2|TRBV5-1|TRBD1
TGCGCCAGCAGCGCGACAGGGGCCGGGGAGCTGTTTTTT
CASSATGAGELFF
>-|TRBJ1-4|TRBV18|TRBD1
TGTGCCAGCTCATCCCCGGGACAGTATAATGAAAAACTGTTTTTT
CASSSPGQYNEKLFF
>-|TRBJ1-3|TRBV9|-
TGTGCCAGCAGCGCCAGTATTCAGGGTTTCTCTGGAAACACCATATATTTT
CASSASIQGFSGNTIYF
>-|TRBJ1-3|TRBV18|-
TGTGCCAGCTCCACGGGACATATGAGTGGAAACACCATATATTTT
CASSTGHMSGNTIYF
>-|TRBJ1-3|TRBV5-6|-
TGTGCCAGCATTGGACACGGCTCTGGAAACACCATATATTTT
CASIGHGSGNTIYF
>once|TRBJ1-1|TRBV18|-
TGTGCCAGCTCACCGAAGGAGGGTTTCAGCACTGAAGCTTTCTTT
CASSPKEGFSTEAFF
>-|TRBJ1-1|TRBV6-4|-
TGTGCCAGCAGTGATTTCTTGAACACTGAAGCTTTCTTT
CASSDFLNTEAFF
>-|TRBJ1-2|TRBV5-1|-
TGCGCCAGCAGCCGGGGGGGGGAAGGTACCTATGGCTACACCTTC
CASSRGGEGTYGYTF
>-|TRBJ1-1|TRBV5-5|TRBD1
TGTGCCAGCAGCGATACCACAGGGGCAGGGGCTGAAGCTTTCTTT
CASSDTTGAGAEAFF
>once|TRBJ1-3|TRBV15|-
TGTGCCACCAGCACCGTGGGGAGCACCATATATTTT
CATSTVGSTIYF
>-|TRBJ1-3|TRBV9|-
TGTGCCAGCAGCCGACCAGGGCTTCCCTCTGGAAACACCATATATTTT
CASSRPGLPSGNTIYF
>-|TRBJ2-1|TRBV7-2|TRBD2
TGTGCCAGCAGCTTTAGCGGGGGGGAGTTCGATGAGCAGTTCTTC
CASSFSGGEFDEQFF
>-|TRBJ2-3|TRBV19|TRBD1
TGTGCCAGTAGTAGCCTTGGACAGGGGGGAACAGATACGCAGTATTTT
CASSSLGQGGTDTQYF
>-|TRBJ2-3|TRBV24-1|-
TGTGCCACCAGTGAACCAACAGGGCGGGTTGGTGATACGCAGTATTTT
CATSEPTGRVGDTQYF
>-|TRBJ1-1|TRBV2|-
TGTGCCAGCGTCCCGACAGCTTTGAACACTGAAGCTTTCTTT
CASVPTALNTEAFF
>-|TRBJ2-7|TRBV4-3|-
TGCGCCAGCAGCCAAGAAGCGCAGATAGTCTACGAGCAGTACTTC
CASSQEAQIVYEQYF
>-|TRBJ1-1|TRBV5-6|TRBD1
TGTGCCAGCAGCGCGGGCGGCGACAGGGGGACTGAAGCTTTCTTT
CASSAGGDRGTEAFF
>-|TRBJ2-7|TRBV14|TRBD2
TGTGCCAGCAGCCATACTAGCGGACCCTCCTACGAGCAGTACTTC
CASSHTSGPSYEQYF
>few|TRBJ1-5|TRBV5-6|TRBD1
TGTGCCAGCAGCTTCGGGACAGGGGGTTATAGCAATCAGCCCCAGCATTTT
CASSFGTGGYSNQPQHF
>-|TRBJ2-7|TRBV6-5|-
TGTGCCAGCAGTTCGGGACAACATGAGCAGTACTTC
CASSSGQHEQYF
>-|TRBJ2-3|TRBV25-1|TRBD2
TGTGCCAGCAGTGCCCTAGCGGGGGGCTCGCAGTATTTT
CASSALAGGSQYF
>-|TRBJ1-1|TRBV5-1|-
TGCGCCAGCAGCTATTCCGGGTTTGAAGCTTTCTTT
CASSYSGFEAFF
>once|TRBJ1-1|TRBV9|-
TGTGCCAGCAGCGTAGGGGGACTGACGAACACTGAAGCTTTCTTT
CASSVGGLTNTEAFF
>-|TRBJ2-7|TRBV7-9|TRBD1
TGTGCCAGCAGCTTCCAAGTACAGGGGGCTTTCTCCTACGAGCAGTACTTC
CASSFQVQGAFSYEQYF
>-|TRBJ1-4|TRBV20-1|-
TGCAGTGCTAGAGATCGGGAAAAACTGTTTTTT
CSARDREKLFF
>-|TRBJ1-2|TRBV6-2/TRBV6-3|TRBD1
TGTGCCAGCAGTTTCTCCCCGGACAGGGTTGACGGCTACACCTTC
CASSFSPDRVDGYTF
>-|TRBJ1-3|TRBV19|-
TGTGCCAGTAGTATACAATTTAGACAAAGCTCTGGAAACACCATATATTTT
CASSIQFRQSSGNTIYF
>-|TRBJ2-3|TRBV7-2|TRBD2
TGTGCCAGCAGCCCCAAGGCTAGCGGGGGGGCTTTTACGCAGTATTTT
CASSPKASGGAFTQYF
>-|TRBJ1-1|TRBV20-1|-
TGCAGTGCTAGATATGGTCAGGGAGCTTTCTTT
CSARYGQGAFF
>-|TRBJ1-1|TRBV6-2/TRBV6-3|-
TGTGCCAGCAGTTACTCTTACGGACTCACGACCACTGAAGCTTTCTTT
CASSYSYGLTTTEAFF